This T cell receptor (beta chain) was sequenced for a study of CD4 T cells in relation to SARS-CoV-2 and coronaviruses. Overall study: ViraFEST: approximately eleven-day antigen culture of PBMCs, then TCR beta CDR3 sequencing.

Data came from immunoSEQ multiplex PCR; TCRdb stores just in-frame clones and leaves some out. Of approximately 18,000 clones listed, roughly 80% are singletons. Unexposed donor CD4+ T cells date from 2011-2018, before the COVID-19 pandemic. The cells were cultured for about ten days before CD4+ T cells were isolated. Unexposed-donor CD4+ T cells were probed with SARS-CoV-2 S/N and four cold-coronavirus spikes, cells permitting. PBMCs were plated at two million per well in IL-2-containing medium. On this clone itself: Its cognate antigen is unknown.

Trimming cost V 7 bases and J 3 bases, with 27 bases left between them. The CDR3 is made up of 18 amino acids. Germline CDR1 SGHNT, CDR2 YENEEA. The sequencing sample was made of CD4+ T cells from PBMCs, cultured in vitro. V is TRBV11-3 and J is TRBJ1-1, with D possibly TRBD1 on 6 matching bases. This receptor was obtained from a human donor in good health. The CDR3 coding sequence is TGTGCCAGCAAACATATGCGGGCGTACAGGGACGGCGACACTGAAGCTTTCTTT. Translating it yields CASKHMRAYRDGDTEAFF. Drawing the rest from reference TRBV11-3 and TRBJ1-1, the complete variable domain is EAGVVQSPRYKIIEKKQPVAFWCNPISGHNTLYWYLQNLGQGPELLIRYENEEAVDDSQLPKDRFSAERLKGVDSTLKIQPAELGDSAVYLCASKHMRAYRDGDTEAFFGQGTRLTVV.